The 23 T cell receptor beta chains given below trace back to one sample, sequenced in a study of T cell changes during pregnancy in multiple sclerosis. Measured with immunoSEQ multiplex PCR; TCRdb has only the in-frame clones, and not every one. The table shows roughly 100,000 clones, with about 89% occurring only once. This specimen consisted of peripheral blood, obtained before pregnancy. These receptors originate from a female donor with multiple sclerosis, enrolled in a pregnancy study.

V gene TRBV7-3 combines with J gene TRBJ1-1, with D tentatively TRBD1 (5 bases). V gave up 4 bases and J gave up 4 bases, with 13 bases separating them. The CDR3 has 14 amino acids. CDR1 is SGHTA and CDR2 is FQGTGA in the germline V gene. DNA for the CDR3: TGTGCCAGCAGCTCTGGTCCCGGGGGCACTGAAGCTTTCTTT. Translation gives CASSSGPGGTEAFF.

The chain recombines TRBV9 with TRBJ1-2, with D possibly TRBD1 on 6 matching bases. V was trimmed by 4 bases and J by 8 bases, leaving 18 bases between them. CDR3 length: 14 residues. Germline V gene lookup returns CDR1 SGDLS and CDR2 YYNGEE. The CDR3 loop is CASSSRTVVGGYTF. CDR3 coding DNA: TGTGCCAGCAGCTCGCGGACAGTCGTTGGGGGCTACACCTTC.

The chain recombines TRBV15 with TRBJ1-4; 8 bases fit TRBD1. Germline CDR1 LNHNV, CDR2 YYDKDF (reference sequence). The CDR3 sequence is 18 residues long. J gave up 4 bases and V 5 bases, and 15 bases lay outside the gene matches. The DNA of the CDR3 is TGTGCCACCAGCCACATGGGGGACAGGTGGTGGGTTAATGAAAAACTGTTTTTT. Amino acid sequence: CATSHMGDRWWVNEKLFF. Looking up the rest from reference TRBV15 and TRBJ1-4 gives the full variable domain: DAMVIQNPRYQVTQFGKPVTLSCSQTLNHNVMYWYQQKSSQAPKLLFHYYDKDFNNEADTPDNFQSRRPNTSFCFLDIRSPGLGDTAMYLCATSHMGDRWWVNEKLFFGSGTQLSVL.

V and J are TRBV6-5 and TRBJ1-1, with D unclear. Per germline, CDR1 MNHEY and CDR2 SVGAGI. Trimming left V 0 bases short and J 0 bases short, with 5 bases between. The CDR3 length is 14 residues. The CDR3 sequence is CASSYSRVNTEAFF. CDR3 DNA: TGTGCCAGCAGTTACTCGAGGGTGAACACTGAAGCTTTCTTT.

This clone was seen a single time. The J gene is TRBJ2-5, the V gene TRBV30; 8 bases are shared with TRBD1. CDR1 GTSNPN and CDR2 SVGIG come from the germline V gene (reference sequence). The CDR3 runs to 14 residues. J gave up 1 base and V 0 bases, and 1 base lay outside the gene matches. The CDR3 sequence: CAWSVGTGQETQYF. CDR3 in DNA: TGTGCCTGGAGTGTTGGGACAGGCCAAGAGACCCAGTACTTC.

CDR3 region: CASSTGDTDTQYF. The DNA for the CDR3 is TGTGCCAGCTCTACGGGTGATACAGATACGCAGTATTTT. This chain links TRBV2 with TRBJ2-3; D remains ambiguous. The CDR3 totals 13 residues. Germline V gives CDR1 SNHLY, CDR2 FYNNEI. Trimming shortened V by 8 bases and J by 3 bases, and 12 bases separated the two germline ends.

This chain uses TRBV28 with TRBJ2-6; 11 nucleotides agree with TRBD2. Trimming took 6 bases from V and 3 from J; bases not matched to a gene: 4. Germline V gene data show CDR1 as MDHEN and CDR2 as SYDVKM. There are 16 residues in the CDR3. The CDR3 DNA is TGTGCCAGCAGGCCTAGCGGGAGGTTTGGGGCCAACGTCCTGACTTTC. Its protein is CASRPSGRFGANVLTF. Filled out from reference TRBV28 and TRBJ2-6, the complete variable domain reads DVKVTQSSRYLVKRTGEKVFLECVQDMDHENMFWYRQDPGLGLRLIYFSYDVKMKEKGDIPEGYSVSREKKERFSLILESASTNQTSMYLCASRPSGRFGANVLTFGAGSRLTVL.

The count of this clone is one. The J gene is TRBJ1-5, the V gene TRBV18, with 8 bases matching TRBD1. Germline lookup yields CDR1 KGHSH and CDR2 LQKENI. The CDR3 has 15 amino acids. V dropped 1 base and J dropped 6; count of bases not matched to a gene: 5. The CDR3 nucleotides read TGTGCCAGCTCACCACAAACAGGGGGAAGTCAGCCCCAGCATTTT. Translating it yields CASSPQTGGSQPQHF.

The V gene is TRBV7-9, the J gene TRBJ1-5, with TRBD1 matching over 7 bases. After removal of 3 bases from V and 7 bases from J, the junction contained 6 bases not matched to a gene. Germline loops: CDR1 SEHNR, CDR2 FQNEAQ (reference sequence). This CDR3 comprises 14 residues. Here the CDR3 reads CASSFEGANQPQHF. The DNA of the CDR3 is TGTGCCAGCAGCTTTGAGGGGGCTAACCAGCCCCAGCATTTT.

The chain has TRBV7-2 and TRBJ1-1; no reliable D call. The CDR3 sequence is 11 residues long. Germline CDR1 reads SGHTA; CDR2 reads FQGNSA. With 7 bases removed from V and 3 bases from J, the gap between germline ends came to 6 bases. The CDR3 DNA reads TGTGCCAGCACGAGCGACACTGAAGCTTTCTTT. Encoded protein: CASTSDTEAFF.

The rearrangement uses TRBV7-3 and TRBJ2-1; D perhaps matches TRBD2 (6 bases). This CDR3 is built from 15 residues. Trimming shortened V by 5 bases and J by 0 bases, and 11 bases separated the two germline ends. Germline V gene sequence: CDR1 SGHTA, CDR2 FQGTGA. The chain's CDR3 is CASSNLARSYNEQFF. As DNA, the CDR3 is TGTGCCAGCAGCAACCTAGCGCGCTCCTACAATGAGCAGTTCTTC.

Written as DNA, the CDR3 is TGTGCCAGCAGGTCGACAGGGGGCTCCTACGAGCAGTACTTC. This gives the protein CASRSTGGSYEQYF. The chain couples TRBV7-2 to TRBJ2-7; 9 bases are a match to TRBD1. The CDR3 loop spans 14 amino acids. The ends lost 6 bases at V and 0 bases at J; junction bases unmatched: 3. In germline, CDR1 is SGHTA, CDR2 FQGNSA.

The gene calls are TRBV12-5 and TRBJ2-7, with 9 bases lining up with TRBD1. Trimming cost V 8 bases and J 1 base; bases outside gene matches: 6. Germline V lookup: CDR1 LGHNT, CDR2 FRNRAP. The CDR3 contains 14 residues. For the CDR3, the DNA is TGTGCTAGTTCCTTCGACAGGGGGTCCTACGAGCAGTACTTC. This codes for CASSFDRGSYEQYF.

The J gene is TRBJ2-4, the V gene TRBV19; D is uncertain. The CDR3 has 15 residues. The V end lost 4 bases, the J end lost 0 bases, and 10 bases lay between the germline ends. Germline values: CDR1 LNHDA, CDR2 SQIVND (reference sequence). DNA for the CDR3: TGTGCCAGTAGTACACTGCAGGAAGCCAAAAACATTCAGTACTTC. Amino acid sequence: CASSTLQEAKNIQYF.

CDR3 loop: CASSLDARVNSPLHF. The CDR3 region has the DNA TGTGCCAGCAGTTTAGACGCCAGGGTTAATTCACCCCTCCACTTT. This chain links TRBV27 with TRBJ1-6; D may be TRBD1 (5 bases). There are 15 residues in the CDR3. CDR1 and CDR2 (germline): MNHEY, SMNVEV (reference sequence). The ends were cut back, 2 bases at V and 6 bases at J, with 11 bases in the middle.

The V and J genes are TRBV19 and TRBJ2-7, with 11 nucleotides matching TRBD2. Germline values: CDR1 LNHDA, CDR2 SQIVND (reference sequence). The CDR3 spans 14 residues. V trimming: 4 bases; J trimming: 7 bases; junction bases outside the gene matches: 6. The CDR3 is CASSNSGGAGEQYF. As DNA, the CDR3 is TGTGCCAGTAGTAATAGCGGGGGGGCAGGAGAGCAGTACTTC.

The CDR3 bases are TGTGCCAGCAGCCTTGACAGGGGGGGAGGATACGAGCAGTACTTC. This encodes CASSLDRGGGYEQYF. The genes are TRBV5-4 and TRBJ2-7, with 9 positions matching TRBD1. After removal of 4 bases from V and 4 bases from J, the junction contained 9 bases not matched to a gene. Germline V gene sequence: CDR1 SGHNT, CDR2 YYREEE (reference sequence). The CDR3 is made up of 15 amino acids.

The chain carries TRBV7-3 and TRBJ1-5; 8 positions agree with TRBD1. The V and J ends lost 5 bases and 4 bases, in that order; junction bases with no gene match: 4. The CDR3 sequence is 14 residues long. Germline V gives CDR1 SGHTA, CDR2 FQGTGA. For the CDR3, the DNA is TGTGCCAGCAGCCCGCACAGGGGGAATCAGCCCCAGCATTTT. Its translation: CASSPHRGNQPQHF.

The gene calls are TRBV7-2 and TRBJ1-1, with TRBD1 as a possible D gene (5 bases). This CDR3 is 15 amino acids long. Trimming took off 2 bases at V and 4 bases at J, with 14 bases between the two ends. CDR1 is SGHTA and CDR2 is FQGNSA in the germline V gene. The CDR3 DNA reads as TGTGCCAGCAGCTTAATTGGGGTCGGGGGCACTGAAGCTTTCTTT. Translated, it gives CASSLIGVGGTEAFF.

The chain has TRBV29-1 and TRBJ1-5, with 7 bases matching TRBD1. The germline V gene has CDR1 SQVTM and CDR2 ANQGSEA. There are 13 residues in the CDR3. V shed 4 bases and J 5 bases; nucleotides not matched to a gene: 5. Written as DNA, the CDR3 is TGCAGCGTTGGACAGGGTGGGCATCAGCCCCAGCATTTT. This codes for CSVGQGGHQPQHF.

The chain recombines TRBV28 with TRBJ1-4; D might be TRBD1 (5 bases). This CDR3 is 15 amino acids long. The V and J ends lost 4 bases and 3 bases respectively, with 12 bases between them. CDR1 MDHEN and CDR2 SYDVKM come from the germline V gene. The CDR3 DNA sequence: TGTGCCAGCAGTTCCACAGGTGGAGCTAATGAAAAACTGTTTTTT. Its protein product is CASSSTGGANEKLFF. Full variable domain (outside the CDR3, taken from reference TRBV28 and TRBJ1-4): DVKVTQSSRYLVKRTGEKVFLECVQDMDHENMFWYRQDPGLGLRLIYFSYDVKMKEKGDIPEGYSVSREKKERFSLILESASTNQTSMYLCASSSTGGANEKLFFGSGTQLSVL.

The gene calls are TRBV5-8 and TRBJ1-6, with D uncertain. The length of the CDR3 is 15 residues. Germline V gene sequence: CDR1 SGHTS, CDR2 YDEGEE. V was pared by 0 bases and J by 8 bases, with 12 bases between. CDR3 DNA: TGTGCCAGCAGCTTGGCCGCGGAGGTTTATTCACCCCTCCACTTT. Translated, it gives CASSLAAEVYSPLHF.

This chain joins TRBV6-1 and TRBJ1-2; weak D call: TRBD1 (5 bases). With 3 bases removed from V and 8 bases from J, the gap between germline ends came to 13 bases. The CDR3 is made up of 13 amino acids. CDR1 and CDR2 (germline): MNHNS, SASEGT. CDR3 residues: CASSERGTEGYTF. The CDR3 DNA reads TGTGCCAGCAGTGAGCGGGGGACTGAGGGCTACACCTTC.